This T cell receptor beta chain was obtained from a study of identifying expanded T cells in peripheral blood. The method was immunoSEQ multiplex PCR; TCRdb's version includes in-frame clones alone and lacks a portion of them. In the table there are 50,000 to 75,000 clones, 70% to 90% of which are singletons. On this clone: Its cognate antigen is unknown.

The V gene lost 3 bases and the J gene lost 2 bases, with 3 bases spanning the gap. Germline V CDR1 and CDR2: ENHRY, SYGVKD. This CDR3 comprises 12 residues. Healthy donors had no documented immune events, such as infections, while sampled. Study-wide findings and caveats: About 1.3 clones differed between technical replicates, versus around 15 and 19 over time. Approximately 2-week clone count variance significantly increased as total template count grew.

The rearrangement links TRBV10-3 to TRBJ2-3, with D unresolved. The TCR comes from a person between 18 and 75 years old in good health. Sequenced: blood. CDR3 nucleotide sequence: TGTGCCATCAGTGACAACACAGATACGCAGTATTTT. It specifies CAISDNTDTQYF.